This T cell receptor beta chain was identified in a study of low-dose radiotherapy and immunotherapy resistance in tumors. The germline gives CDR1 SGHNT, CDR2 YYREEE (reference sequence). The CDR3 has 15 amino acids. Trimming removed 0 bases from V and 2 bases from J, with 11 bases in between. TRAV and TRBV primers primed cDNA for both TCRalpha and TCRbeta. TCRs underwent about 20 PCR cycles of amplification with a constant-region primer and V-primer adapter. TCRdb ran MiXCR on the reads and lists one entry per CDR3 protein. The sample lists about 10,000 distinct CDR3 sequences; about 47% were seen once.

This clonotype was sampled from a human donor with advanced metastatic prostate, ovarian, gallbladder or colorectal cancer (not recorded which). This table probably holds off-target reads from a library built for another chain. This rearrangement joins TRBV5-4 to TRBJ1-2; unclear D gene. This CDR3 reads CASSLVSAGNYGYTF. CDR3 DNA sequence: TGTGCCAGCAGCTTGGTTAGTGCAGGAAACTATGGCTACACCTTC.